This T cell receptor (beta chain) originates from a study of identical twins. TCRdb reprocessed the 5' RACE reads via MiXCR and lists one record per CDR3 protein. This sample has some 690,000 distinct CDR3 sequences; roughly 20% occur once, and the top ten carry roughly 4.3%. Germline values: CDR1 SNHLY, CDR2 FYNNEI. This CDR3 contains 14 residues. The V and J ends lost 4 bases and 6 bases, in that order; junction bases with no gene match: 8. The sample was also reused in another study, on T cells expressing NK-cell markers.

The clonotype was recovered from a woman between 18 and 29 years old in good health. The sample consisted of PBMCs. The rearrangement uses TRBV2 and TRBJ2-7, with 8 bases identical to TRBD2. CDR3 coding DNA: TGTGCCAGCAGTGTAAGCGGGAGAGAGGCCGAGCAGTACTTC. Protein sequence: CASSVSGREAEQYF.